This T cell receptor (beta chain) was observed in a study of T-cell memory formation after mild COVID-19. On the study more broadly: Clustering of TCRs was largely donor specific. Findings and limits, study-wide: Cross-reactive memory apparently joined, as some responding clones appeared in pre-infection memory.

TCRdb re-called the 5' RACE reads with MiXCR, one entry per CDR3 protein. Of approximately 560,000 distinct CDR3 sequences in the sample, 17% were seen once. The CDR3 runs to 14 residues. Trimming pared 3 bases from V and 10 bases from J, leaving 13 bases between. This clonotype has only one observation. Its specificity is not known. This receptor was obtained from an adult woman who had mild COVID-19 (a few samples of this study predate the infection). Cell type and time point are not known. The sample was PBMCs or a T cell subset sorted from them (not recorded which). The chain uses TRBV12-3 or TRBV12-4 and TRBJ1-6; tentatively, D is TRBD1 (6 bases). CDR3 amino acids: CASSFRGLVSPLHF. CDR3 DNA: TGTGCCAGCAGTTTTCGGGGGCTCGTCTCACCCCTCCACTTT.